The 26 T cell receptor beta chains listed next were all sequenced from one sample in a study of tumor and adjacent non-tumor tissue in lung cancer. This sample's RNA came from whole unsorted tissue. Distant lung tissue was collected more than 3 cm away from the tumor edge. A modified ARM-PCR protocol with three rounds of nested PCR amplified TCRbeta. TCRdb independently ran MiXCR on the multiplex PCR reads; one entry per CDR3 protein. The sample holds about 100,000 distinct CDR3 sequences, around three fifths seen once. Material: distant non-tumor lung tissue. The receptors originated from a man aged 25 to 45 with non-small cell lung cancer.

A remark on this clonotype: One end of the junction varies from germline; a read error may be responsible. The chain links TRBV12-5 to TRBJ1-6; tentative D call: TRBD1 (6 bases). The germline CDR1 and CDR2 sequences are LGHNT and FRNRAP. This CDR3 spans 14 amino acids. The CDR3 nucleotides read TGTGCTAGTGGTCCCGGACAGAGAAATTCACACCTCCACTTT. As protein: CASGPGQRNSHLHF.

Comment on this clonotype: It may be a read error: a sequence one base away is much more abundant. This chain joins TRBV6-5 and TRBJ1-2; 7 bases align to TRBD1. Germline V gives CDR1 MNHEY, CDR2 SVGAGI. CDR3 length: 16 residues. The trim removed 6 bases at V and 3 bases at J, leaving 13 bases unmatched. For the CDR3, the DNA is TGTGCCAGCAGCCCCCCGTGGGTAGGGGGCGACTATGGCTACACCTTC. Protein product: CASSPPWVGGDYGYTF.

In this sample, this clonotype turned up a few times. This sequence joins TRBV7-9 and TRBJ2-3; no clear D gene. This CDR3 is built from 14 residues. V was cut by 5 bases and J by 7 bases, with 16 bases left in between. The germline V gene has CDR1 SEHNR and CDR2 FQNEAQ (reference sequence). The chain's CDR3 is CASSPSGSSYTQYF. The CDR3 DNA is TGTGCCAGCAGCCCTTCCGGGTCATCATATACGCAGTATTTT. Drawing the rest from reference TRBV7-9 and TRBJ2-3, the complete variable domain is DTGVSQNPRHKITKRGQNVTFRCDPISEHNRLYWYRQTLGQGPEFLTYFQNEAQLEKSRLLSDRFSAERPKGSFSTLEIQRTEQGDSAMYLCASSPSGSSYTQYFGPGTRLTVL.

A word on this clonotype: Without the conserved terminal phenylalanine or tryptophan, this CDR3 likely stems from a read error. The chain employs TRBV11-1 and TRBJ2-1, with 9 bases aligning to TRBD2. The germline gives CDR1 SGHAT, CDR2 FQDESV (reference sequence). The CDR3 runs 18 residues. CDR3 loop: CASSLTWRRLAGSNDQFL. DNA of the CDR3: TGTGCCAGCAGCTTAACCTGGCGGCGGCTAGCGGGGTCCAATGATCAGTTCTTA.

The V call is TRBV5-1, the J call TRBJ2-7; perhaps TRBD1 as D (5 bases). V gave up 2 bases and J gave up 4 bases, with 7 bases separating them. Per the germline V gene, CDR1 is SGHRS and CDR2 is YFSETQ. This CDR3 is 12 amino acids long. CDR3 region: CASSLKGYEQYF. The CDR3, as DNA: TGCGCCAGCAGCTTAAAGGGGTACGAGCAGTACTTC.

Worth noting for this clonotype: One end of the junction is discordant with germline, which a read error may explain. The chain recombines TRBV4-3 with TRBJ2-5; perhaps D is TRBD1 or TRBD2 (5 bases each). The CDR3 has 14 amino acids. CDR1 is LGHNA, CDR2 YSLEER, per germline. The chain's CDR3 is CASSQASGQESQYF. Here the CDR3 DNA reads TGCGCCAGCAGCCAAGCCTCGGGGCAAGAGAGCCAGTACTTC.

About this clonotype: The junction shows a germline mismatch at one end, possibly a read error. The chain joins TRBV11-2 to TRBJ2-3; possibly TRBD1 or TRBD2 for D (5 bases each). Germline CDR1 reads SGHAT; CDR2 reads FQNNGV. This CDR3 region has 15 residues. The CDR3 reads CAGSLGAVRADTQYF. CDR3 DNA: TGTGCCGGCAGCTTAGGGGCCGTGCGGGCTGATACGCAGTATTTT.

Worth noting for this clonotype: The junction and the germline gene differ at one end; a read error may be behind it. The rearrangement links TRBV18 to TRBJ1-2; TRBD1 agrees at 7 bases. The CDR3 is 15 amino acids. Germline values: CDR1 KGHSH, CDR2 LQKENI. CDR3 protein: CANSLDRDRAYGYTF. CDR3 coding DNA: TGTGCCAACTCACTCGACAGGGACAGAGCCTATGGCTACACCTTC. Full variable domain (outside the CDR3, taken from reference TRBV18 and TRBJ1-2): NAGVMQNPRHLVRRRGQEARLRCSPMKGHSHVYWYRQLPEEGLKFMVYLQKENIIDESGMPKERFSAEFPKEGPSILRIQQVVRGDSAAYFCANSLDRDRAYGYTFGSGTRLTVV.

Details on this clonotype: One end of the junction is discordant with germline, which a read error may explain. The V call is TRBV4-1, the J call TRBJ2-7; either TRBD1 or TRBD2 may supply D (6 bases each). This CDR3 has 20 residues. Per the germline V gene, CDR1 is MGHRA and CDR2 is YSYEKL. CDR3 sequence (DNA): TGTGCCAGCAGCCAAGATCTTGTTTGGTACGGGGGCTTCATAACCTACGAGCAGTACTTC. The encoded protein is CASSQDLVWYGGFITYEQYF.

This clonotype was seen only a few times. A much larger clone lies a single base off, so this may be a read error. The chain links TRBV6-1 to TRBJ2-3, with a possible D match to TRBD2 (5 bases). CDR3 length equals 15 residues. Germline values: CDR1 MNHNS, CDR2 SASEGT. This chain's CDR3 is CAISWKGLRTDTQYF. CDR3 sequence (DNA): TGTGCCATCAGTTGGAAAGGACTCCGCACAGATACGCAGTATTTT.

As to this clonotype: Compared with germline, one end of the junction differs, possibly owing to a read error. The chain has TRBV11-2 and TRBJ2-1, with 8 bases aligning to TRBD1. The germline gives CDR1 SGHAT, CDR2 FQNNGV. This CDR3 contains 15 residues. CDR3 sequence (DNA): TGTACCAGCAGCCTCCGGCAGGGGGCGCGGAATGAGCAGTTCTTC. Its protein is CTSSLRQGARNEQFF.

This clonotype was seen once. With a much larger clone just one base away, this may be a read error. This chain connects TRBV6-2 or TRBV6-3 to TRBJ1-2; the D gene is possibly TRBD1 (6 bases). The germline V and J ends were trimmed by 7 bases and 7 bases, with 10 bases remaining between them. The CDR3 consists of 11 residues. Germline V gene sequence: CDR1 MNHEY, CDR2 SVGEGT. This chain's CDR3 is CASTQGPGYTF. The CDR3 DNA reads as TGTGCCAGCACTCAGGGGCCTGGCTACACCTTC.

To note about this clonotype: The junction and the germline gene differ at one end; a read error may be behind it. The rearrangement uses TRBV10-3 and TRBJ1-1; D gene uncertain. The CDR3 runs to 13 residues. Germline V gene sequence: CDR1 ENHRY, CDR2 SYGVKD. The CDR3 here is CTISVGWYTEAFF. CDR3 coding DNA: TGTACCATCAGTGTAGGGTGGTACACTGAAGCTTTCTTC.

This clonotype has a count of ten or more. The gene calls are TRBV28 and TRBJ1-1, with D unresolved. Germline CDR1 reads MDHEN; CDR2 reads SYDVKM. This CDR3 has 13 amino acids. V shed 3 bases and J shed 1 base, with 6 bases lying between them. CDR3 sequence reads: CASSFPQNTEAFF. As DNA, the CDR3 is TGTGCCAGCAGTTTCCCCCAGAACACTGAAGCTTTCTTT.

As to this clonotype: A junction end diverges from the germline sequence, so it may reflect a read error. The rearrangement uses TRBV5-1 and TRBJ1-1; D is undetermined. Germline V gene sequence: CDR1 SGHRS, CDR2 YFSETQ. The CDR3 totals 13 residues. The CDR3 DNA reads TGCGTCAGCAGCTTACTGTCGGACACTGAAGCTTTCTTT. Its translation is CVSSLLSDTEAFF.

With respect to this clonotype: One end of the junction is discordant with germline, which a read error may explain. The chain links TRBV11-2 to TRBJ2-1; unclear D gene. The germline CDR1 and CDR2 sequences are SGHAT and FQNNGV. This CDR3 has 11 amino acids. For the CDR3, the DNA is TGTGCCAGCAGACGAGTGAAGGAGCAGTCCTTC. Translating gives CASRRVKEQSF.

CDR3 sequence (DNA): TGTGCCAGCAGTCTCATTCGGGTCATCGGGGAGCTGTTTTTT. Its translation: CASSLIRVIGELFF. The chain combines TRBV12-3 or TRBV12-4 with TRBJ2-2; no definite D call. The ends were cut back, 5 bases at V and 7 bases at J, with 14 bases in the middle. This CDR3 has 14 amino acids.

Worth noting for this clonotype: A much larger clone differs by one base, so this may be a read error. The chain combines TRBV7-8 with TRBJ1-1; the D gene is possibly TRBD1 (6 bases). Looked up from germline, CDR1 is SGHVS and CDR2 is FQNEAQ. The CDR3 contains 13 residues. CDR3 in DNA: TGTGCCAGCAGCCCCACAGGGCACACTGAAGCTGTCTTT. Its protein is CASSPTGHTEAVF.

Details on this clonotype: One end of the junction is discordant with germline, which a read error may explain. V usage is TRBV11-3 and J usage is TRBJ2-3, with 8 positions matching TRBD2. Germline V gene sequence: CDR1 SGHNT, CDR2 YENEEA. CDR3 size: 17 residues. In DNA form, the CDR3 reads TGTGCCAACAGCTTAGAGCCCACTAGCGGTAGGGCAGATACGCAGTATTTT. Protein product: CANSLEPTSGRADTQYF.

The chain recombines TRBV19 with TRBJ1-4; D uncertain. The CDR3 consists of 13 residues. CDR1 and CDR2 (germline): LNHDA, SQIVND (reference sequence). V was cut by 5 bases and J by 11 bases, with 15 bases left in between. CDR3 protein: CASSPSAIEKLFF. Here the CDR3 DNA reads TGTGCCAGTAGTCCCTCAGCTATTGAGAAACTGTTTTTT.

The V call is TRBV5-1, the J call TRBJ2-5; 8 bases line up with TRBD2. Germline V lookup: CDR1 SGHRS, CDR2 YFSETQ. The CDR3 extends over 16 amino acids. Trimming took 0 bases from V and 2 from J; bases not matched to a gene: 6. In DNA, the CDR3 is TGCGCCAGCAGCTTGGGGGGACTAGGGCGACAAGAGACCCAGTACTTC. Translating gives CASSLGGLGRQETQYF.

In the case of this clonotype: The missing conserved phenylalanine or tryptophan at the end of this CDR3 makes a read error likely. The V and J genes are TRBV29-1 and TRBJ2-7, with D possibly TRBD1 on 6 matching bases. There are 14 residues in the CDR3. Germline V gene data show CDR1 as SQVTM and CDR2 as ANQGSEA. CDR3 protein: CSVNTGTRNYVQYS. DNA of the CDR3: TGCAGCGTTAATACCGGGACACGCAACTACGTGCAGTACTCC.

This clonotype was seen at least ten times. Written as DNA, the CDR3 is TGTGCCAGCAGTTACGATGGGGGGCGGCGGAACACTGAAGCTTTCTTT. Protein sequence: CASSYDGGRRNTEAFF. The V and J genes are TRBV6-5 and TRBJ1-1; D is perhaps TRBD1 (6 bases). V was cut by 2 bases and J by 1 base, with 14 bases left in between. The germline CDR1 and CDR2 sequences are MNHEY and SVGAGI. The CDR3 totals 16 residues.

A word on this clonotype: Without the conserved terminal phenylalanine or tryptophan, this CDR3 likely stems from a read error. The chain links TRBV6-6 to TRBJ1-1; D might be TRBD1 (5 bases). V was cut by 6 bases and J by 4 bases, with 15 bases left in between. Germline CDR1 and CDR2: MNHNY and SVGAGI (reference sequence). The length of the CDR3 is 14 residues. The CDR3 DNA reads as TGTGCCAGCAGAGAATCTAGGGGTGTCACTGAAGCTTTCCCT. Its translation is CASRESRGVTEAFP.

The rearrangement joins TRBV6-2 or TRBV6-3 to TRBJ1-1; D uncertain. Germline values: CDR1 MNHEY, CDR2 SVGEGT. Trimming pared 9 bases from V and 1 base from J, leaving 15 bases between. The CDR3 has 14 residues. The CDR3 DNA reads as TGTGCCAGTACCGCCGTGGAACCGAACACTGAAGCTTTCTTT. Translated, it gives CASTAVEPNTEAFF.

There are a few counts of this clonotype. This could be a read error, since a much larger clone is one nucleotide away. This rearrangement joins TRBV4-3 to TRBJ1-4; TRBD1 aligns across 9 bases. With V trimmed by 2 bases and J by 6 bases, 4 bases remained unmatched. Germline V gene data show CDR1 as LGHNA and CDR2 as YSLEER. The CDR3 is 15 residues long. The CDR3 DNA reads TGCGCCAGCAGCCAATATGGACAGGGGTATGAAAAACTGTTTTTT. It codes for CASSQYGQGYEKLFF.